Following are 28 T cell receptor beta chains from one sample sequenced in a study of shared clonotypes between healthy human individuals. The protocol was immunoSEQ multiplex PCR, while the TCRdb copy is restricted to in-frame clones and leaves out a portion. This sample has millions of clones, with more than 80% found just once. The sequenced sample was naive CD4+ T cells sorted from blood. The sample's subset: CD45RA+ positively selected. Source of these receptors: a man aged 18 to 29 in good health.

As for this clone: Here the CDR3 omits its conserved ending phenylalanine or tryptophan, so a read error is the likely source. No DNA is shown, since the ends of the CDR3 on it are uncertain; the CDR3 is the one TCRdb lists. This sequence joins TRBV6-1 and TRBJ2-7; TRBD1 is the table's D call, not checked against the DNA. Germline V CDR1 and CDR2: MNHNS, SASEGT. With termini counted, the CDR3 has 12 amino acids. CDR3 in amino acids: CASSLAGTGCFI.

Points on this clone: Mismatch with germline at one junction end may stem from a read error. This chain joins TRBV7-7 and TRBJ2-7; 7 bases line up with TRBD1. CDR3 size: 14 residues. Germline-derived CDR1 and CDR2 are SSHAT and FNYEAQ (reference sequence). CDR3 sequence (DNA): TGTGCTAGCAGCTTACCCGACAGGGCCTACGAGCAGTACTTC. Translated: CASSLPDRAYEQYF.

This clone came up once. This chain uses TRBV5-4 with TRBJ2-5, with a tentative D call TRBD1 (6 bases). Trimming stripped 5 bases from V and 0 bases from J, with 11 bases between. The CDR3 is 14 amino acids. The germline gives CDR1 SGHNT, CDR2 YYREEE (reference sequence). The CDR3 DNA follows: TGTGCCAGCAGGCCTGACAGGTACCAAGAGACCCAGTACTTC. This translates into CASRPDRYQETQYF.

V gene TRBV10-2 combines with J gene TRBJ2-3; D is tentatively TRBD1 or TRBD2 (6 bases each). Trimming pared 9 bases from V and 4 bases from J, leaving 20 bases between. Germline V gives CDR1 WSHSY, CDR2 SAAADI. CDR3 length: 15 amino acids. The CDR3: CASTRQVGTADTQYF. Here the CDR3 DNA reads TGCGCCAGTACTAGACAGGTCGGGACTGCAGATACGCAGTATTTT.

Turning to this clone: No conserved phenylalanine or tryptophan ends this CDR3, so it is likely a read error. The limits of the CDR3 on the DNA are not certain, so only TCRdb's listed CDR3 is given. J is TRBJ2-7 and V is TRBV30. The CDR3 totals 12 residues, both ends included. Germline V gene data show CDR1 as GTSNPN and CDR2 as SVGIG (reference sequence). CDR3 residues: CAWSAGEGPIFS.

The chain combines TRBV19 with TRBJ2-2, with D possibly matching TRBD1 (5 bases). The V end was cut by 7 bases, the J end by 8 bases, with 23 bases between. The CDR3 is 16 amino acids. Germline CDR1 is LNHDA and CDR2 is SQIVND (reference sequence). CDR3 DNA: TGTGCCAGTAAAAGCCTGACAGTCAAGGTTGCGGGGGAGCTGTTTTTT. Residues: CASKSLTVKVAGELFF.

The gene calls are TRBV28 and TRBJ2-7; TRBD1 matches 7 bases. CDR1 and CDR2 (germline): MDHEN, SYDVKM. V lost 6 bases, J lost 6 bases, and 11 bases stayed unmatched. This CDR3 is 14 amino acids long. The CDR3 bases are TGTGCCAGCAGGCGACAGGGAGATCCCTCCGAGCAGTACTTC. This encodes CASRRQGDPSEQYF. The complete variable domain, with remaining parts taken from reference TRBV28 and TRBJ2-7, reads DVKVTQSSRYLVKRTGEKVFLECVQDMDHENMFWYRQDPGLGLRLIYFSYDVKMKEKGDIPEGYSVSREKKERFSLILESASTNQTSMYLCASRRQGDPSEQYFGPGTRLTVT.

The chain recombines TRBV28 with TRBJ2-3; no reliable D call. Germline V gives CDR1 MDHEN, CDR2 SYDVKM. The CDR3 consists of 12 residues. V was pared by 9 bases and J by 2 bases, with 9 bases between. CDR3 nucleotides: TGTGCCAGTTCAGAGGTCACAGATACGCAGTATTTT. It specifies CASSEVTDTQYF.

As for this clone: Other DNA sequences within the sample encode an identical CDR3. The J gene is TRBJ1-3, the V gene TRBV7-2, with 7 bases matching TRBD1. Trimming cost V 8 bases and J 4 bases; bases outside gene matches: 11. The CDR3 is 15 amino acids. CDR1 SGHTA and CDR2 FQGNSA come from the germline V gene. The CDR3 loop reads CASSLDRASGNTIYF. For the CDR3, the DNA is TGTGCCAGCTCCCTCGACAGGGCTTCAGGAAACACCATATATTTT.

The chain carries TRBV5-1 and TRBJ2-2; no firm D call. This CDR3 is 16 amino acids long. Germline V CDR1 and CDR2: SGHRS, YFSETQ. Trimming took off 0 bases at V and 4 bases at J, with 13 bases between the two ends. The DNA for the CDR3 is TGCGCCAGCAGCTTGGGCAGGTTCGAAGGCACCGGGGAGCTGTTTTTT. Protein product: CASSLGRFEGTGELFF. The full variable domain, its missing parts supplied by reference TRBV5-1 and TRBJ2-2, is KAGVTQTPRYLIKTRGQQVTLSCSPISGHRSVSWYQQTPGQGLQFLFEYFSETQRNKGNFPGRFSGRQFSNSRSEMNVSTLELGDSALYLCASSLGRFEGTGELFFGEGSRLTVL.

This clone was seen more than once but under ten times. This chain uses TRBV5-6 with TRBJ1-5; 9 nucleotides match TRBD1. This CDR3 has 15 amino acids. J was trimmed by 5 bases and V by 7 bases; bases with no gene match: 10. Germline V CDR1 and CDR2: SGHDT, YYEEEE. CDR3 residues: CASAQGAAQDQPQHF. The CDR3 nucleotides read TGTGCCAGCGCACAGGGGGCGGCCCAGGATCAGCCCCAGCATTTT.

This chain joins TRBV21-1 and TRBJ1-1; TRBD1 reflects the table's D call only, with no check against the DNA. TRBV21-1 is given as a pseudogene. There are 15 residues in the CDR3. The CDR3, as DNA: TGTGCCAGCAGCAAAGACCAGGGGATGAACACTGAAGCTTTCTTT. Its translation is CASSKDQGMNTEAFF.

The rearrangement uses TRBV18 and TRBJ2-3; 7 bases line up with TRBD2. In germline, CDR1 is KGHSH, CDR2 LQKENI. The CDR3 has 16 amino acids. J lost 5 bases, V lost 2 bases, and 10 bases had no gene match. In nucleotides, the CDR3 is TGTGCCAGCTCACCATATGAAACTAGCGCCGGAGATACGCAGTATTTT. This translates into CASSPYETSAGDTQYF. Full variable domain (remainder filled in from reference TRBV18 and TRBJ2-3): NAGVMQNPRHLVRRRGQEARLRCSPMKGHSHVYWYRQLPEEGLKFMVYLQKENIIDESGMPKERFSAEFPKEGPSILRIQQVVRGDSAAYFCASSPYETSAGDTQYFGPGTRLTVL.

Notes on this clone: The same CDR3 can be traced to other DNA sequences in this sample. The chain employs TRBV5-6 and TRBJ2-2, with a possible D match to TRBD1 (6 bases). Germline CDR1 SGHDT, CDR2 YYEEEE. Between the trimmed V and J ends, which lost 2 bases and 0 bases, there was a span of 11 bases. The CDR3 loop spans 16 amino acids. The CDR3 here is CASSFTGTPNTGELFF. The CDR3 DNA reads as TGTGCCAGCAGCTTTACCGGGACACCGAACACCGGGGAGCTGTTTTTT.

As DNA, the CDR3 is TGTGCCACCAGCAGAGATCCAGGGAACTCTGGAAACACCATATATTTT. Amino acid sequence: CATSRDPGNSGNTIYF. The rearrangement links TRBV15 to TRBJ1-3, with D possibly TRBD1 on 5 matching bases. Trimming stripped 0 bases from V and 0 bases from J, with 9 bases between. The germline V gene encodes CDR1 LNHNV and CDR2 YYDKDF (reference sequence). CDR3 length: 16 amino acids.

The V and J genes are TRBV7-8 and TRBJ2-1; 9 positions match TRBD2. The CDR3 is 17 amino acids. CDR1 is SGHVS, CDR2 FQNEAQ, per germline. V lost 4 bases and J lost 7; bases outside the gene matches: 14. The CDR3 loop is CASSSSLGSGGGNEQFF. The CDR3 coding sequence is TGTGCCAGCAGCTCCTCCCTGGGTAGCGGGGGCGGGAATGAGCAGTTCTTC.

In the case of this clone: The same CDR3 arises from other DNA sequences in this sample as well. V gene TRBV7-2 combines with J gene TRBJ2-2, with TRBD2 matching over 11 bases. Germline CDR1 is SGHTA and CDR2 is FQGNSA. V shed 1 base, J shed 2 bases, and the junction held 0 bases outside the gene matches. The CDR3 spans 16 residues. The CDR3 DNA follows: TGTGCCAGCAGCTTAGGACTAGCGGGAAACACCGGGGAGCTGTTTTTT. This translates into CASSLGLAGNTGELFF.

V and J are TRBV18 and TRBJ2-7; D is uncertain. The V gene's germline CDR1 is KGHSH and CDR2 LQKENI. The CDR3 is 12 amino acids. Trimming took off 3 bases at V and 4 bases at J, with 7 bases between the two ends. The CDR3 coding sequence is TGTGCCAGCTCACCCAACGGTTACGAGCAGTACTTC. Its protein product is CASSPNGYEQYF.

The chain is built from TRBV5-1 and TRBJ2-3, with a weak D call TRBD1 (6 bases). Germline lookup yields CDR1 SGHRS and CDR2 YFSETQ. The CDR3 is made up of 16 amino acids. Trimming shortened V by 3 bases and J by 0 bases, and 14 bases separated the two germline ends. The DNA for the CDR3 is TGCGCCAGCAGCTGGGGTGGGGGCGCGAGCACAGATACGCAGTATTTT. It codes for CASSWGGGASTDTQYF. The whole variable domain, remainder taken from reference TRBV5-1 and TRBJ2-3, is KAGVTQTPRYLIKTRGQQVTLSCSPISGHRSVSWYQQTPGQGLQFLFEYFSETQRNKGNFPGRFSGRQFSNSRSEMNVSTLELGDSALYLCASSWGGGASTDTQYFGPGTRLTVL.

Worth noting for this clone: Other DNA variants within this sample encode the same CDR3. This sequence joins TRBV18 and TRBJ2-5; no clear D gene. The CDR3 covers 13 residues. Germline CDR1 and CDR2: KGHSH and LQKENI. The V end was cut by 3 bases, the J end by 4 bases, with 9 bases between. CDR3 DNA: TGTGCCAGCTCACCGCCCTCGCGAGAGACCCAGTACTTC. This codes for CASSPPSRETQYF.

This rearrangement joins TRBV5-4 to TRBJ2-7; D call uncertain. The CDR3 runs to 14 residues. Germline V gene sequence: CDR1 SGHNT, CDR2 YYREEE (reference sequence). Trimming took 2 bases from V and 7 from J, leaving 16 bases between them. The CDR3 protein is CASSLKRTPREQYF. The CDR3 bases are TGTGCCAGCAGCTTAAAAAGGACCCCTAGGGAGCAGTACTTC.

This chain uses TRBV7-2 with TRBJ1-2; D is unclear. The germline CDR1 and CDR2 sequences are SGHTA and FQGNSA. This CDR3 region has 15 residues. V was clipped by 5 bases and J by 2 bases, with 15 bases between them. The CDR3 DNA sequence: TGTGCCAGCAGCCCGCGTGGCGGAATCAACTATGGCTACACCTTC. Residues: CASSPRGGINYGYTF.

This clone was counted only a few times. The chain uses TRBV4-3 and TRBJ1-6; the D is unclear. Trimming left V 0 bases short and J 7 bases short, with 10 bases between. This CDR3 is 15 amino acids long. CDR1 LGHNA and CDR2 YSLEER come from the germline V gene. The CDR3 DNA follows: TGCGCCAGCAGCCAAGATGGGGATCCGAATTCACCCCTCCACTTT. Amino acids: CASSQDGDPNSPLHF.

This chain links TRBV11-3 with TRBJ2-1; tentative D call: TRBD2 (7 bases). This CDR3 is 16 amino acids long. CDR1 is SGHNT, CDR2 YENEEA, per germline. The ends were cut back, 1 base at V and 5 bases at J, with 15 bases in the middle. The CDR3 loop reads CASSLARAGTNNEQFF. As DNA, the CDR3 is TGTGCCAGCAGCTTAGCGAGAGCGGGGACAAACAATGAGCAGTTCTTC.

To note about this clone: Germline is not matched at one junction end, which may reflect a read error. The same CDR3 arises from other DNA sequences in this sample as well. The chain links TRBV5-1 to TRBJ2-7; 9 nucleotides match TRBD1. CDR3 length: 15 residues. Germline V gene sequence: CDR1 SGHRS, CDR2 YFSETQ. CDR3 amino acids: CASSYLGGTGYEQYF. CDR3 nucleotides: TGCGCCAGCAGCTACTTAGGTGGGACAGGGTACGAGCAGTATTTC.

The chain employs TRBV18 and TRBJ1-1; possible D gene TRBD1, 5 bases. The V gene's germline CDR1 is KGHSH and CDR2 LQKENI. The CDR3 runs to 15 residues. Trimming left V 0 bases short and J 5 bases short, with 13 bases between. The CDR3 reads CASSPPYPGGTEAFF. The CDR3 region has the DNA TGTGCCAGCTCACCACCGTACCCTGGGGGAACTGAAGCTTTCTTT.

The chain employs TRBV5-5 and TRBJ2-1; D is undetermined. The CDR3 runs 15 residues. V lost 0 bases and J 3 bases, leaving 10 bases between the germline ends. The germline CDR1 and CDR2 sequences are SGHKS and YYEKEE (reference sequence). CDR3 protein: CASSLALGSYNEQFF. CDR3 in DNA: TGTGCCAGCAGCTTGGCCCTGGGCAGCTACAATGAGCAGTTCTTC.

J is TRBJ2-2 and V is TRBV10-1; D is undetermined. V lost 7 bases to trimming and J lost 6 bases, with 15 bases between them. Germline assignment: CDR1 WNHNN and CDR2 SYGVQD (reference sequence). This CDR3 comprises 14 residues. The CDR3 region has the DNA TGCGCCAGCATCAGTGCCCGAGACGCCGGGGAGCTGTTTTTT. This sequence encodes CASISARDAGELFF.